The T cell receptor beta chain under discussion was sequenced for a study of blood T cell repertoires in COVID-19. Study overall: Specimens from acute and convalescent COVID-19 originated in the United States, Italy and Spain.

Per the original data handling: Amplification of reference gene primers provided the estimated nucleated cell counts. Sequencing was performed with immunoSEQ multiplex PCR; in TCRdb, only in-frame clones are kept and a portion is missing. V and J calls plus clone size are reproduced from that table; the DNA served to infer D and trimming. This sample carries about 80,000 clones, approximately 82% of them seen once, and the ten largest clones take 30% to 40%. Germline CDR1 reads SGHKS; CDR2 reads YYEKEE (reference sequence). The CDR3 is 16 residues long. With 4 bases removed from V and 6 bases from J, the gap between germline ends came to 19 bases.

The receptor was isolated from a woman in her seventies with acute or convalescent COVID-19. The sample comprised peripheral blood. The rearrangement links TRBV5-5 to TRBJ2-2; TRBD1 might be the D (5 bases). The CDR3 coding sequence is TGTGCCAGCAGCCCACTTCGCACAGGTGTTGCCGGGGAGCTGTTTTTT. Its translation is CASSPLRTGVAGELFF.